A single sample gave rise to the 29 T cell receptor beta chains below, sequenced in a study of blood T cell repertoires in COVID-19. Using immunoSEQ multiplex PCR, the repertoire was profiled, and TCRdb retains in-frame clones only, with some absent. The sample yields around 100,000 clones, 87% seen once. The material sequenced was peripheral blood. Every receptor here comes from a woman in her forties or fifties with COVID-19, enrolled during active disease.

The CDR3 DNA is TGTGCCAGCAGCCAAGATAGAGGGTACAGGGTGAAGAACACTGAAGCTTTCTTT. It yields the protein CASSQDRGYRVKNTEAFF. J is TRBJ1-1 and V is TRBV14; a weak D match, TRBD1 (6 bases). The ends were cut back, 0 bases at V and 1 base at J, with 18 bases in the middle. Germline V gene data show CDR1 as SGHDN and CDR2 as FVKESK. The CDR3 has 18 amino acids.

This clone occurred a few times. V usage is TRBV6-5 and J usage is TRBJ1-5; D remains unclear. In germline, CDR1 is MNHEY, CDR2 SVGAGI. There are 13 residues in the CDR3. V was trimmed by 0 bases and J by 3 bases, leaving 3 bases between them. DNA of the CDR3: TGTGCCAGCAGTTACTCCATCAATCAGCCCCAGCATTTT. It encodes CASSYSINQPQHF.

The rearrangement uses TRBV5-5 and TRBJ1-4; D remains ambiguous. Deletions cut 1 base from V and 8 bases from J, with 12 bases between. Germline V gives CDR1 SGHKS, CDR2 YYEKEE (reference sequence). There are 14 residues in the CDR3. CDR3: CASSLRGLREKLFF. The CDR3 region has the DNA TGTGCCAGCAGCTTGAGAGGGTTGCGGGAAAAACTGTTTTTT.

V and J are TRBV5-4 and TRBJ2-1; the match to TRBD2 covers 10 bases. The CDR3 is made up of 15 amino acids. J was trimmed by 9 bases and V by 0 bases; bases with no gene match: 6. Germline CDR1 SGHNT, CDR2 YYREEE (reference sequence). CDR3 DNA: TGTGCCAGCAGCTTGGGGACTAGCGGCGGGGGTGAGCAGTTCTTC. It codes for CASSLGTSGGGEQFF.

The V call is TRBV7-2, the J call TRBJ1-2, with 9 bases fitting TRBD1. This CDR3 is built from 15 residues. Germline V gives CDR1 SGHTA, CDR2 FQGNSA. The V and J ends lost 4 bases and 2 bases, in that order; junction bases with no gene match: 5. The CDR3 DNA reads as TGTGCCAGCAGCTCCCCGGACAGGGGAAACTATGGCTACACCTTC. This gives the protein CASSSPDRGNYGYTF. Combining the CDR3 with reference TRBV7-2 and TRBJ1-2 gives the whole variable domain GAGVSQSPSNKVTEKGKDVELRCDPISGHTALYWYRQSLGQGLEFLIYFQGNSAPDKSGLPSDRFSAERTGGSVSTLTIQRTQQEDSAVYLCASSSPDRGNYGYTFGSGTRLTVV.

The chain uses TRBV27 and TRBJ1-1; a possible D gene is TRBD1 (5 bases). The CDR3 is made up of 15 amino acids. Germline V gene data show CDR1 as MNHEY and CDR2 as SMNVEV (reference sequence). The ends were cut back, 6 bases at V and 2 bases at J, with 16 bases in the middle. The CDR3 DNA follows: TGTGCCAGCAGCCCCTGGATAAGGGGAAACACTGAAGCTTTCTTT. Its protein product is CASSPWIRGNTEAFF.

This CDR3 reads CASSLGAGSYNEQFF. As DNA, the CDR3 is TGTGCCAGCAGTCTAGGGGCGGGGAGCTACAATGAGCAGTTCTTC. The V call is TRBV9, the J call TRBJ2-1; D may be TRBD2 (6 bases). CDR3 length equals 15 residues. V was pared by 5 bases and J by 3 bases, with 15 bases between. Germline CDR1 SGDLS, CDR2 YYNGEE.

This clone has a single count. V is TRBV4-2 and J is TRBJ2-2; 8 bases match TRBD2. The V gene end was trimmed by 1 base and the J gene end by 6 bases; junction bases not matched to a gene: 16. CDR3 size: 19 residues. Germline V gene data show CDR1 as LGHNA and CDR2 as YNFKEQ. The CDR3 is CASSQGQGTGSGVAGELFF. The CDR3 DNA reads as TGTGCCAGCAGCCAAGGCCAGGGGACTGGTAGCGGGGTCGCCGGGGAGCTGTTTTTT.

The J gene is TRBJ1-1, the V gene TRBV5-1; D gene ambiguous. CDR1 is SGHRS, CDR2 YFSETQ, per germline. V gave up 4 bases and J gave up 0 bases, with 13 bases separating them. This CDR3 is built from 15 residues. CDR3 amino acids: CASSLRFGVNTEAFF. The CDR3 DNA reads TGCGCCAGCAGCCTCCGCTTCGGGGTGAACACTGAAGCTTTCTTT.

CDR3 amino acids: CASSFPRQGAVEETQYF. The CDR3 nucleotides read TGTGCCAGCAGCTTCCCGCGACAGGGGGCGGTAGAAGAGACCCAGTACTTC. V and J are TRBV11-3 and TRBJ2-5; 10 nucleotides line up with TRBD1. CDR3 length equals 17 residues. Per the germline V gene, CDR1 is SGHNT and CDR2 is YENEEA. Trimming cost V 3 bases and J 3 bases; bases outside gene matches: 10. Complete variable domain (other parts from reference TRBV11-3 and TRBJ2-5): EAGVVQSPRYKIIEKKQPVAFWCNPISGHNTLYWYLQNLGQGPELLIRYENEEAVDDSQLPKDRFSAERLKGVDSTLKIQPAELGDSAVYLCASSFPRQGAVEETQYFGPGTRLLVL.

The rearrangement links TRBV12-3 or TRBV12-4 to TRBJ1-6, with D unclear. With 3 bases removed from V and 6 bases from J, the gap between germline ends came to 6 bases. The CDR3 is 13 residues long. The CDR3 coding sequence is TGTGCCAGCAGTTTCCAGGTTAATTCACCCCTCCACTTT. It is translated as CASSFQVNSPLHF.

The rearrangement joins TRBV1 to TRBJ2-7; the DNA was not used to check the table's D call, TRBD2. TRBV1 is a documented pseudogene. The CDR3 sequence is 15 residues long. The chain's CDR3 is CTTNYGSGGAYEQYF. DNA for the CDR3: TGCACCACCAACTACGGTAGCGGGGGGGCTTACGAGCAGTACTTC.

The chain carries TRBV5-1 and TRBJ2-3; D is possibly TRBD2 (5 bases). The CDR3 has 15 amino acids. The V and J ends lost 0 bases and 6 bases respectively, with 14 bases between them. Germline V gene data show CDR1 as SGHRS and CDR2 as YFSETQ. The CDR3 is CASSLGPEGVDTQYF. The CDR3 DNA is TGCGCCAGCAGCTTGGGACCCGAGGGTGTGGATACGCAGTATTTT.

The genes are TRBV20-1 and TRBJ1-5; 8 nucleotides align to TRBD1. V trimming: 3 bases; J trimming: 2 bases; junction bases outside the gene matches: 9. Germline assignment: CDR1 DFQATT and CDR2 SNEGSKA (reference sequence). This CDR3 is built from 16 residues. CDR3: CSASATGDLGNQPQHF. In nucleotides, the CDR3 is TGCAGTGCTAGTGCGACAGGGGATTTGGGCAATCAGCCCCAGCATTTT.

The chain combines TRBV4-2 with TRBJ2-1; the D gene is possibly TRBD2 (8 bases). In germline, CDR1 is LGHNA, CDR2 YNFKEQ. CDR3 length: 15 amino acids. Between the trimmed V and J ends, which lost 1 base and 8 bases, there was a span of 15 bases. The CDR3 DNA reads as TGTGCCAGCAGCCAAGGGACTAGCAGGGGGGATGAGCAGTTCTTC. Amino acid sequence: CASSQGTSRGDEQFF.

The sample holds a few counts of this clone. V and J are TRBV5-1 and TRBJ2-1; no reliable D call. V lost 0 bases to trimming and J lost 0 bases, with 10 bases between them. Germline CDR1 is SGHRS and CDR2 is YFSETQ. The CDR3 spans 16 residues. CDR3 nucleotide sequence: TGCGCCAGCAGCTTGGGTGGCCAGGCCTCCTACAATGAGCAGTTCTTC. Protein product: CASSLGGQASYNEQFF.

This rearrangement joins TRBV7-2 to TRBJ2-3; D is uncertain. V lost 1 base and J lost 0, with 8 bases in between. CDR1 is SGHTA and CDR2 is FQGNSA in the germline V gene. CDR3 size: 15 residues. This CDR3 reads CASSLVVLSTDTQYF. The CDR3 bases are TGTGCCAGCAGCTTAGTTGTCCTTAGCACAGATACGCAGTATTTT.

V gene TRBV14 combines with J gene TRBJ2-1, with TRBD1 identical over 7 bases. With V trimmed by 0 bases and J by 5 bases, 4 bases remained unmatched. Germline V gives CDR1 SGHDN, CDR2 FVKESK. The CDR3 is 15 residues long. The CDR3 sequence: CASSQEGTVDNEQFF. CDR3 DNA: TGTGCCAGCAGCCAAGAGGGGACAGTGGACAATGAGCAGTTCTTC.

DNA of the CDR3: TGCAGCGTTGTGCGGCAGGGGAACACTGAAGCTTTCTTT. This translates into CSVVRQGNTEAFF. The chain carries TRBV29-1 and TRBJ1-1; D may be TRBD1 (5 bases). Deletions cut 4 bases from V and 1 base from J, with 10 bases between. This CDR3 is 13 amino acids long. Germline-derived CDR1 and CDR2 are SQVTM and ANQGSEA.

CDR3: CAWSMTGGYGYTF. CDR3 nucleotides: TGTGCCTGGAGTATGACAGGGGGCTATGGCTACACCTTC. The chain is built from TRBV30 and TRBJ1-2, with 9 positions matching TRBD1. The CDR3 has 13 residues. CDR1 is GTSNPN and CDR2 is SVGIG in the germline V gene (reference sequence). The J segment lost 4 bases and the V segment lost 2 bases, leaving 2 bases of the junction unmatched.

The rearrangement joins TRBV5-6 to TRBJ1-6, with 8 bases fitting TRBD1. Germline trimming cut 4 bases from V and 9 bases from J; bases unmatched to any gene: 3. The CDR3 spans 13 residues. Germline V gene sequence: CDR1 SGHDT, CDR2 YYEEEE. The CDR3 nucleotides are TGTGCCAGCAGCACGGACAGGGTTTCACCCCTCCACTTT. Translating it yields CASSTDRVSPLHF.

V and J are TRBV24-1 and TRBJ2-1; TRBD2 agrees at 9 bases. Germline V gene sequence: CDR1 KGHDR, CDR2 SFDVKD. There are 16 residues in the CDR3. After removal of 3 bases from V and 1 base from J, the junction contained 3 bases not matched to a gene. The CDR3 DNA is TGTGCCACCAGTGATAGCCTAGCGGGGTCCTACAATGAGCAGTTCTTC. It yields the protein CATSDSLAGSYNEQFF.

The chain is built from TRBV2 and TRBJ2-2; 9 bases are a match to TRBD2. This CDR3 region has 18 residues. V lost 6 bases to trimming and J lost 0 bases; unmatched junction nucleotides: 11. Germline CDR1 and CDR2: SNHLY and FYNNEI. CDR3 region: CASSETDSGSANTGELFF. CDR3 sequence (DNA): TGTGCCAGCAGCGAAACCGATAGCGGGAGCGCGAACACCGGGGAGCTGTTTTTT. The variable domain in full, completed from reference TRBV2 and TRBJ2-2, reads EPEVTQTPSHQVTQMGQEVILRCVPISNHLYFYWYRQILGQKVEFLVSFYNNEISEKSEIFDDQFSVERPDGSNFTLKIRSTKLEDSAMYFCASSETDSGSANTGELFFGEGSRLTVL.

The chain carries TRBV4-1 and TRBJ2-4; a weak D match, TRBD1 (5 bases). The CDR3 sequence is 16 residues long. CDR1 is MGHRA and CDR2 is YSYEKL in the germline V gene. Deletions cut 0 bases from V and 6 bases from J, with 15 bases between. The chain's CDR3 is CASSQEQAVWRNIQYF. CDR3 DNA: TGCGCCAGCAGCCAAGAACAGGCGGTATGGAGAAACATTCAGTACTTC.

The rearrangement links TRBV4-1 to TRBJ1-2, with 8 bases that match TRBD1. The junction had 5 bases not matched to a gene; V was cut back by 3 bases and J by 2 bases. Germline values: CDR1 MGHRA, CDR2 YSYEKL. The CDR3 is 15 amino acids. The CDR3 DNA is TGCGCCAGCAGCCAGGTAGCAGGGGGCAACTATGGCTACACCTTC. Amino acid sequence: CASSQVAGGNYGYTF.

This rearrangement joins TRBV5-4 to TRBJ1-6, with a possible D match to TRBD1 (6 bases). Germline CDR1 SGHNT, CDR2 YYREEE (reference sequence). The CDR3 spans 15 residues. Trimming stripped 5 bases from V and 7 bases from J, with 16 bases between. The CDR3 DNA is TGTGCCAGCAGGGAAGGGGACATTGGCAATTCACCCCTCCACTTT. This translates into CASREGDIGNSPLHF.

This clone appeared once. The V gene is TRBV14, the J gene TRBJ2-7, with 7 bases aligning to TRBD1. V trimming: 3 bases; J trimming: 0 bases; junction bases outside the gene matches: 5. The CDR3 totals 15 residues. Per the germline V gene, CDR1 is SGHDN and CDR2 is FVKESK. The CDR3 loop reads CASSQQQGFSYEQYF. The DNA of the CDR3 is TGTGCCAGCAGCCAGCAACAGGGGTTCTCCTACGAGCAGTACTTC.

The V gene is TRBV6-1, the J gene TRBJ2-7, with 8 bases that match TRBD1. CDR3 size: 13 residues. Trimming took 2 bases from V and 13 from J; bases not matched to a gene: 10. Germline-derived CDR1 and CDR2 are MNHNS and SASEGT. Here the CDR3 reads CASSETKRQGLYF. The CDR3 coding sequence is TGTGCCAGCAGTGAAACTAAGAGACAGGGGTTATACTTC.

The chain carries TRBV29-1 and TRBJ1-1; 7 bases are shared with TRBD1. V was clipped by 4 bases and J by 6 bases; unmatched bases: 5. The germline V gene encodes CDR1 SQVTM and CDR2 ANQGSEA. CDR3 length: 12 amino acids. CDR3 sequence: CSVGGQQAEAFF. CDR3 in DNA: TGCAGCGTTGGGGGACAGCAGGCTGAAGCTTTCTTT.